This entry lists 7 T cell receptor beta chains sequenced from one sample in a study of cytomegalovirus exposure and HLA in healthy donors. 60 Vbeta and 13 Jbeta primers were used in PCR. Profiling relied on immunoSEQ multiplex PCR, and the TCRdb table lists in-frame clones only, not all of them. The data show 100,000 or so clones, with approximately 80% seen just once and about 5% held by the top ten. Sequenced material: PBMCs. The source is a female donor in good health and CMV-seropositive.

The chain combines TRBV6-4 with TRBJ1-1; TRBD1 might be the D (6 bases). This CDR3 has 14 amino acids. Germline V gives CDR1 MRHNA, CDR2 SNTAGT. V lost 6 bases and J lost 2, with 13 bases in between. The CDR3 here is CASRAGGANTEAFF. The CDR3 coding sequence is TGTGCCAGCAGGGCCGGGGGGGCCAACACTGAAGCTTTCTTT.

Concerning this clone: Additional DNA sequences in this sample encode the identical CDR3. The J gene is TRBJ1-3, the V gene TRBV5-1; D is unresolved. Germline CDR1 and CDR2: SGHRS and YFSETQ. The CDR3 has 13 residues. V shed 8 bases and J shed 0 bases, with 9 bases lying between them. The CDR3 DNA is TGCGCCAGTGCGGAAAGCTCTGGAAACACCATATATTTT. Its translation is CASAESSGNTIYF.

V is TRBV27 and J is TRBJ1-1; D gene unclear. V lost 0 bases, J lost 1 base, and 15 bases lay in between. CDR1 and CDR2 (germline): MNHEY, SMNVEV (reference sequence). CDR3 length: 17 amino acids. This CDR3 reads CASSLSQSRVGNTEAFF. The CDR3 DNA sequence: TGTGCCAGCAGTTTATCGCAGTCCCGGGTGGGGAACACTGAAGCTTTCTTT.

A single count supports this clone. The rearrangement uses TRBV30 and TRBJ1-1; a possible D gene is TRBD1 (6 bases). CDR1 is GTSNPN, CDR2 SVGIG, per germline (reference sequence). Trimming removed 3 bases at V and 2 bases at J, with 16 bases between. This CDR3 is 15 amino acids long. The CDR3: CAWSGQILTNTEAFF. In DNA, the CDR3 is TGTGCCTGGAGCGGACAGATACTAACAAACACTGAAGCTTTCTTT.

This sequence joins TRBV5-1 and TRBJ2-1; D is possibly TRBD1 (6 bases). This CDR3 is built from 15 residues. From germline, CDR1 is SGHRS and CDR2 YFSETQ. The V end lost 4 bases, the J end lost 8 bases, and 19 bases lay between the germline ends. CDR3 nucleotides: TGCGCCAGCAGCCGGGGACAACCACTCACAGATGAGCAGTTCTTC. This codes for CASSRGQPLTDEQFF.

Only a few counts were recorded for this clone. The rearrangement links TRBV9 to TRBJ2-3; 7 bases are shared with TRBD2. The V gene's germline CDR1 is SGDLS and CDR2 YYNGEE. The ends lost 3 bases at V and 3 bases at J; junction bases unmatched: 19. This CDR3 contains 19 residues. The CDR3 spells CASSAADGRAGMGTDTQYF. The CDR3 region has the DNA TGTGCCAGCAGCGCAGCGGACGGTCGAGCGGGGATGGGAACAGATACGCAGTATTTT.

The chain recombines TRBV4-2 with TRBJ1-4; 9 nucleotides agree with TRBD1. J gave up 4 bases and V 4 bases, and 7 bases lay outside the gene matches. Germline loops: CDR1 LGHNA, CDR2 YNFKEQ. CDR3 length equals 16 residues. CDR3 sequence reads: CASSPGTGFDNEKLFF. In DNA form, the CDR3 reads TGTGCCAGCAGCCCAGGGACAGGGTTTGATAATGAAAAACTGTTTTTT.